This TCR beta chain was sequenced during a study of response to subunit inactivated influenza vaccine. General study findings and limits: Authors proposed each seasonal influenza vaccination draws in few new T cells.

The ends were cut back, 3 bases at V and 2 bases at J, with 10 bases in the middle. The CDR3 covers 14 residues. Looked up from germline, CDR1 is SGHRS and CDR2 is YFSETQ. This clonotype was observed a handful of times. The antigen remains unidentified. One entry per CDR3 protein results from TCRdb running MiXCR on the RT-PCR reads. Of about 500,000 distinct CDR3 sequences in the sample, 16% were seen once. The sequence derives from a man aged 50 to 75 who received an inactivated influenza vaccine. The source was CD4+ T cells sorted from PBMCs, collected roughly 24 months after vaccination. The chain links TRBV5-1 to TRBJ2-3, with D unresolved. CDR3 DNA sequence: TGCGCCAGCAGCTGGGCGGATCCCACAGATACGCAGTATTTT. Protein sequence: CASSWADPTDTQYF.